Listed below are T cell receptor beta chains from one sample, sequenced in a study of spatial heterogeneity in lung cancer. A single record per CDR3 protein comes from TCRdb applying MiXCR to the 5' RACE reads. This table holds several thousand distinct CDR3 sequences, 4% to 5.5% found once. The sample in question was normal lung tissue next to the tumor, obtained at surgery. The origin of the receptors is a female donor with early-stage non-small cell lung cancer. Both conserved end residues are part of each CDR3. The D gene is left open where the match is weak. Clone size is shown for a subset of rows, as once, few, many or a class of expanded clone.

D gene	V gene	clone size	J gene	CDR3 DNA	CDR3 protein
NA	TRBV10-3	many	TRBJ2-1	TGTGCCATCAGTGCTATCGGAACGAACAATGAGCAGTTCTTC	CAISAIGTNNEQFF
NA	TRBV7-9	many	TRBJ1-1	TGTGCCAGCAGCCCTCACGAGGGGGCTGAAGCTTTCTTT	CASSPHEGAEAFF
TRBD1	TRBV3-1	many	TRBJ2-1	TGTGCCAGCAGCCCCGACAGGGACAGCAATGAGCAGTTCTTC	CASSPDRDSNEQFF
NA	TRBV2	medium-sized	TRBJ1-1	TGTGCCAGCAGATATACTGAAGCTTTCTTT	CASRYTEAFF
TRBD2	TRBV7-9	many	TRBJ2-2	TGTGCCAGCAGCTTACCGGGACTAGCCGGCACCGGGGAGCTGTTTTTT	CASSLPGLAGTGELFF
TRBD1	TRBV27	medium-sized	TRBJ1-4	TGTGCCAGCAGTTTAGAGGGGGCGGGAAAACTGTTTTTT	CASSLEGAGKLFF
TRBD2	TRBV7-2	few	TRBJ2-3	TGTGCCAGCAGCTTAGTATTTTCTGCGGGAGGTCCTCGGACAGATACGCAGTATTTT	CASSLVFSAGGPRTDTQYF
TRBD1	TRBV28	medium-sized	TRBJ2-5	TGTGCCAGCAGTTTCGCTGGACAGGGGGGTTCCCAAGAGACCCAGTACTTC	CASSFAGQGGSQETQYF
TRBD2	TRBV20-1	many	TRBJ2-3	TGCAGTGCTAGAGTTAGCGGGAGAGATACGCAGTATTTT	CSARVSGRDTQYF
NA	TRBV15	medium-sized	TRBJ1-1	TGTGCCACCAGCAGAGATCCCGGGAATGAAGCTTTCTTT	CATSRDPGNEAFF
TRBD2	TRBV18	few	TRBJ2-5	TGTGCCAGCTCACCAACCGGGGGGGAAGAGACCCAGTACTTC	CASSPTGGEETQYF
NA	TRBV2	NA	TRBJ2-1	TGTGCCAGCAGTGGGGACTCTGTAGGTGAGCAGTTCTTC	CASSGDSVGEQFF
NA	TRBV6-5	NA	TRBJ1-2	TGTGCCAGCAGTTATTTGAGGGACTTCTCTGGCTACACCTTC	CASSYLRDFSGYTF
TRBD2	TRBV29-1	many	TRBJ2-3	TGCAGCGTCGGGACTAGCGGGACTACAGATACGCAGTATTTT	CSVGTSGTTDTQYF
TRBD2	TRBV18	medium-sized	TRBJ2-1	TGTGCCAGCTCACCCCTTTTAGCGGGAGGTCTCCACAATGAGCAGTTCTTC	CASSPLLAGGLHNEQFF
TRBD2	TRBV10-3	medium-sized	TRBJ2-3	TGTGCCATCAGTGAGTACGTAGCGGGAGGGGAAGATACGCAGTATTTT	CAISEYVAGGEDTQYF
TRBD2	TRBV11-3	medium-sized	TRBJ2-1	TGTGCCAGCAGTCCCGGACTAGCGACCTACAATGAGCAGTTCTTC	CASSPGLATYNEQFF
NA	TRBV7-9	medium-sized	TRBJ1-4	TGTGCCAGCAGTCCTTTCCCCGGCGCAACTAATGAAAAACTGTTTTTT	CASSPFPGATNEKLFF
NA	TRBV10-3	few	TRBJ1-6	TGTGCCATCAGTGAGACCACCTATTCACCCCTCCACTTT	CAISETTYSPLHF
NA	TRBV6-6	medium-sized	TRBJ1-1	TGTGCCAGCAGTTGGGGGCCGAACACTGAAGCTTTCTTT	CASSWGPNTEAFF
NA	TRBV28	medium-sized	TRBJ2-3	TGTGCCAGCAGTTTATCCAGATTCGCAGATACGCAGTATTTT	CASSLSRFADTQYF
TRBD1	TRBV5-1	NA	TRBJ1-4	TGCGCCAGCAGCTTGACAGGGGATGGAGAAAAACTGTTTTTT	CASSLTGDGEKLFF
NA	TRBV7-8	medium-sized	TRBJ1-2	TGTGCCAGCAGCTTAGCAGGGGACCCCGATGGCTACACCTTC	CASSLAGDPDGYTF
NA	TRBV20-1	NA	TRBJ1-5	TGCAGTGCTAGAGATGGCGCGGGAGGTGGTCAGCCCCAGCATTTT	CSARDGAGGGQPQHF
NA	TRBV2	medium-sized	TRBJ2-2	TGTGCCAGCAGTATGACGGTAAACACCGGGGAGCTGTTTTTT	CASSMTVNTGELFF
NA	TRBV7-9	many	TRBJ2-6	TGTGCCAGCAGCTTCAGCTCTGGGGCCAACGTCCTGACTTTC	CASSFSSGANVLTF
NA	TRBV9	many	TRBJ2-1	TGTGCCAGCAGCGTAGCCGGTCTTCCCTACAATGAGCAGTTCTTC	CASSVAGLPYNEQFF
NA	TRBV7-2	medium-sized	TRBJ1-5	TGTGCCAGCAGCTCCCAGCCCGGGCAGGTGAGGCAGCCCCAGCATTTT	CASSSQPGQVRQPQHF
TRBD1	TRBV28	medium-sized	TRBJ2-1	TGTGCCAGCAGCCCGGGGCGACAGGGGCGATACAATGAGCAGTTCTTC	CASSPGRQGRYNEQFF
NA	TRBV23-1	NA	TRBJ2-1	TGCGCCAGCAGTCAAGTCCACCGTGCGCGTGACTACAATGAGCAGTTCTTC	CASSQVHRARDYNEQFF
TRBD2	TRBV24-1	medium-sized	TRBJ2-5	TGTGCCACCAGTGATCCAACCTCTAGCGGAGAGACCCAGTACTTC	CATSDPTSSGETQYF
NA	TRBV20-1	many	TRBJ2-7	TGCAGTGCTATGGACTTCCCCTACGAGCAGTACTTC	CSAMDFPYEQYF
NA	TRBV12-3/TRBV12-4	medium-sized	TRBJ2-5	TGTGCCAGCAGTGCCGGACAAAAAGAGACCCAGTACTTC	CASSAGQKETQYF
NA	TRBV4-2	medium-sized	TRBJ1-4	TGTGCCAGCAGACAGGGTGGTGCTAATGAAAAACTGTTTTTT	CASRQGGANEKLFF
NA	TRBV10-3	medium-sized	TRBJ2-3	TGTGCCATCAGTAGACGGGATACGCAGTATTTT	CAISRRDTQYF
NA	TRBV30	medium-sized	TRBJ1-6	TGTGCCTGGGAACGACAGCCCCAAAATTCACCCCTCCACTTT	CAWERQPQNSPLHF
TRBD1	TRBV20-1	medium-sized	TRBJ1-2	TGCAGTGCTAGAGTGCAAGACAGGGGAGTTAATGGCTACACCTTC	CSARVQDRGVNGYTF
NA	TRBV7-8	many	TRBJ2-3	TGTGCCAGCACCTTCGCGGGGATGACAGATACGCAGTATTTT	CASTFAGMTDTQYF
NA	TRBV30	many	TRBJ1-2	TGTGCCTGGAGTGGTAACTATGGCTACACCTTC	CAWSGNYGYTF
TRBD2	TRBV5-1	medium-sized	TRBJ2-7	TGCGCCAGCAGCTCCCGACTAGCGGGGTCCTATCGGAACTACGAGCAGTACTTC	CASSSRLAGSYRNYEQYF
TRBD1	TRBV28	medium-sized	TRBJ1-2	TGTGCCAGCAGCCCTGGACAGGGAGGCTATGGCTACACCTTC	CASSPGQGGYGYTF
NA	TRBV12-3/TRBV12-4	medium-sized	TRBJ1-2	TGTGCCAGCAGTCCCGCCGCGGGGTCCCATGGCTACACCTTC	CASSPAAGSHGYTF
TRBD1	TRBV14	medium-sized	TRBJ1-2	TGTGCCAGCAGCCAAGTGTTAGGGGGCGGCTACACCTTC	CASSQVLGGGYTF
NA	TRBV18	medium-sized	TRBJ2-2	TGTGCCAGCTCACCCCGGGGGACGCCAACCACCGGGGAGCTGTTTTTT	CASSPRGTPTTGELFF
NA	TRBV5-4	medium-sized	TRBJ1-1	TGTGCCAGCAGCCACAGGGATTTGAACACTGAAGCTTTCTTT	CASSHRDLNTEAFF